What follows are 13 T cell receptor beta chains derived from one specimen sequenced in a study of Tregs in tolerant kidney transplant recipients. Repertoires were generated with immunoSEQ multiplex PCR, while TCRdb's copy carries only in-frame clones and drops some. This table holds approximately 260,000 clones, around 81% found once. Sample: CD4+ T cells from blood. These receptors were taken from a human donor in good health.

The chain has TRBV7-9 and TRBJ2-5; 7 bases match TRBD1. J was trimmed by 3 bases and V by 7 bases; bases with no gene match: 11. Looked up from germline, CDR1 is SEHNR and CDR2 is FQNEAQ (reference sequence). There are 15 residues in the CDR3. CDR3 sequence reads: CASTSRGSGEETQYF. CDR3 DNA: TGTGCCAGCACCTCCAGGGGGTCTGGGGAAGAGACCCAGTACTTC.

This clone has only one observation. V is TRBV19 and J is TRBJ1-2; TRBD1 aligns across 8 bases. The trim removed 5 bases at V and 4 bases at J, leaving 6 bases unmatched. CDR3 size: 14 residues. Germline CDR1 reads LNHDA; CDR2 reads SQIVND (reference sequence). The CDR3 here is CASSPGDRPYGYTF. CDR3 DNA: TGTGCCAGTAGTCCCGGGGACAGGCCCTATGGCTACACCTTC.

The chain has TRBV5-5 and TRBJ2-3; 9 positions match TRBD1. Trimming removed 4 bases from V and 6 bases from J; junction bases left unmatched: 6. The CDR3 covers 14 residues. Looked up from germline, CDR1 is SGHKS and CDR2 is YYEKEE (reference sequence). The CDR3 sequence is CASSKDRGTDTQYF. The CDR3 nucleotides read TGTGCCAGCAGCAAGGACAGGGGAACGGATACGCAGTATTTT.

This clone appeared a single time. The chain is built from TRBV19 and TRBJ2-5, with 7 bases identical to TRBD1. Germline V gives CDR1 LNHDA, CDR2 SQIVND (reference sequence). This CDR3 is 15 amino acids long. Trimming cost V 4 bases and J 2 bases; bases outside gene matches: 7. CDR3 DNA: TGTGCCAGTAGTAGAATGGGACAGATACAAGAGACCCAGTACTTC. Translation gives CASSRMGQIQETQYF. The whole variable domain, remainder taken from reference TRBV19 and TRBJ2-5, is DGGITQSPKYLFRKEGQNVTLSCEQNLNHDAMYWYRQDPGQGLRLIYYSQIVNDFQKGDIAEGYSVSREKKESFPLTVTSAQKNPTAFYLCASSRMGQIQETQYFGPGTRLLVL.

This rearrangement joins TRBV6-1 to TRBJ2-5; no firm D call. CDR3 length equals 13 residues. V lost 4 bases, J lost 5 bases, and 11 bases lay in between. CDR1 and CDR2 from the germline V gene are MNHNS and SASEGT. CDR3 sequence: CASSVRLAETQYF. The CDR3 DNA sequence: TGTGCCAGCAGTGTACGGCTGGCGGAGACCCAGTACTTC.

The chain combines TRBV29-1 with TRBJ2-3; D perhaps matches TRBD2 (7 bases). The CDR3 spans 14 residues. CDR1 SQVTM and CDR2 ANQGSEA come from the germline V gene. Trimming left V 0 bases short and J 9 bases short, with 16 bases between. The CDR3 reads CSVEDVSGGRTQYF. DNA for the CDR3: TGCAGCGTTGAAGACGTGTCGGGGGGCAGGACGCAGTATTTT.

The rearrangement links TRBV5-4 to TRBJ2-3; TRBD2 matches 7 bases. V lost 0 bases to trimming and J lost 1 base; unmatched junction nucleotides: 5. The CDR3 is 16 residues long. CDR1 and CDR2 from the germline V gene are SGHNT and YYREEE (reference sequence). For the CDR3, the DNA is TGTGCCAGCAGCTTGGTAGCTAGCGGACGCACAGATACGCAGTATTTT. It codes for CASSLVASGRTDTQYF.

For this clone: This specimen includes other DNA sequences encoding the same CDR3. The chain employs TRBV7-3 and TRBJ2-5; no reliable D call. Per germline, CDR1 SGHTA and CDR2 FQGTGA. This CDR3 contains 13 residues. Trimming left V 5 bases short and J 1 base short, with 8 bases between. The CDR3 loop is CASSPGLQETQYF. CDR3 DNA sequence: TGTGCCAGCAGCCCGGGCCTCCAAGAGACCCAGTACTTC. The full variable domain, completed using reference TRBV7-3 and TRBJ2-5, is GAGVSQTPSNKVTEKGKYVELRCDPISGHTALYWYRQSLGQGPEFLIYFQGTGAADDSGLPNDRFFAVRPEGSVSTLKIQRTERGDSAVYLCASSPGLQETQYFGPGTRLLVL.

The rearrangement joins TRBV5-1 to TRBJ2-6, with a weak D call TRBD1 (5 bases). Germline CDR1 SGHRS, CDR2 YFSETQ. This CDR3 is built from 17 residues. V was shortened by 4 bases and J by 0 bases, with 14 bases between the two germline ends. DNA of the CDR3: TGCGCCAGCAGCCCTGACAGCAGCTTCTCTGGGGCCAACGTCCTGACTTTC. This gives the protein CASSPDSSFSGANVLTF.

This clone was detected only a few times. This rearrangement joins TRBV11-1 to TRBJ2-7; possible D gene TRBD1, 6 bases. Germline assignment: CDR1 SGHAT and CDR2 FQDESV (reference sequence). This CDR3 comprises 15 residues. Between the trimmed V and J ends, which lost 5 bases and 2 bases, there was a span of 16 bases. CDR3 DNA sequence: TGTGCCAGCAGCCTAAACCCAGACAGGACCTACGAGCAGTACTTC. Translating it yields CASSLNPDRTYEQYF.

J is TRBJ1-4 and V is TRBV7-2; a possible D gene is TRBD1 (6 bases). Germline CDR1 is SGHTA and CDR2 is FQGNSA. The germline V and J ends were trimmed by 3 bases and 3 bases, with 8 bases remaining between them. This CDR3 contains 14 residues. CDR3 sequence reads: CASSLTGPNEKLFF. The CDR3 DNA is TGTGCCAGCAGCTTGACAGGACCTAATGAAAAACTGTTTTTT. Using reference TRBV7-2 and TRBJ1-4 for the parts outside the CDR3, the full variable domain is GAGVSQSPSNKVTEKGKDVELRCDPISGHTALYWYRQSLGQGLEFLIYFQGNSAPDKSGLPSDRFSAERTGGSVSTLTIQRTQQEDSAVYLCASSLTGPNEKLFFGSGTQLSVL.

The V call is TRBV27, the J call TRBJ1-5; 11 bases align to TRBD1. The CDR3 contains 17 residues. Germline CDR1 reads MNHEY; CDR2 reads SMNVEV (reference sequence). Trimming cost V 2 bases and J 4 bases; bases outside gene matches: 7. DNA for the CDR3: TGTGCCAGCAGTTTAAGAGGGACAGGGGGAGGAAATCAGCCCCAGCATTTT. It encodes CASSLRGTGGGNQPQHF.

This clone was counted only a few times. The genes are TRBV21-1 and TRBJ2-2. TRBV21-1 is listed as a pseudogene. This CDR3 contains 16 residues. CDR3 coding DNA: TGTGCCAGCAGCAAAGCTAGGGATACGAACACCGGGGAGCTGTTTTTT. Amino acid sequence: CASSKARDTNTGELFF.